This TCR beta chain is from a study of blood T cell repertoires in COVID-19 (dated by TCRdb to 2018 to 2020). As for the study more broadly: Samples covering the acute and convalescent phases of COVID-19 were provided by collaborators in the United States, Italy and Spain. The dataset comprised deeply sampled blood TCRbeta repertoires from subjects exposed to, actively infected with, or recovered from COVID-19. The repertoires were made available in a free public database intended to serve as a resource for research on the immune response to SARS-CoV-2. Where available, HLA class I and class II types were taken from metadata supplied by the sample provider and were not determined by assay-based typing. Nearly every sample came with metadata listing a de-identified subject ID, COVID-19 status, age in years and sex. The material from the prospective study consisted of cDNA or gDNA derived from T cells, B-cell-depleted T cells, or PBMCs. Samples came from the ongoing ImmuneRACE study (first 160 participants) plus 1,254 subjects from 6 global collaborators.

Whole blood was collected in K2EDTA tubes by collaborating institutions according to the institutions' own protocols. Collaborator samples were shipped for TCRbeta analysis as frozen whole blood, isolated PBMCs, or DNA extracted from either sample type. Of note for this clone: It lacks a known antigen. There are no base qualities to consult, and no much larger clone falls within one base.

The investigation overall reported the following: The amount of clinical and demographic metadata varied by source and participant and was provided uncurated.

TCRbeta CDR3 regions were amplified from genomic DNA by means of the immunoSEQ Assay, a bias-controlled multiplex PCR. The authors' pipeline ran thus. Nucleated cell counts per sample were estimated from amplification of reference gene primers within the assay. To quantify the absolute abundance of each unique TCRbeta CDR3 rearrangement, sequence reads were collapsed and filtered. Productive Simpson clonality was computed per sample as the square root of Simpson's diversity index over productive rearrangements. TCRdb limited this immuneACCESS table to in-frame rearrangements with V and J called. A share of clones is missing; checked studies link under half to unresolved V genes, and the rest is unexplained. The DNA was the basis for D and trimming; V, J and clone size are from that table. For this sample there are approximately 110,000 clones; roughly 70% appear just once. The top ten hold about 0.84% of the sample.

This TCR came from a human donor with acute or convalescent COVID-19. The donor label of this sample is uncertain. The sequencing input was peripheral blood.

The DNA sequence follows: TGTGCCAGCAGCCAACGGGGACAGGGTCTCCTTGGTGAAAAACTGTTTTTT. Its protein is CASSQRGQGLLGEKLFF. The chain links TRBV27 with TRBJ1-4; TRBD1 matches 9 bases in the middle. Looking up the germline V gene (reference sequence) yields CDR1 MNHEY and CDR2 SMNVEV. The cysteine opens and the phenylalanine closes a CDR3 of 17 amino acids. The retained sequence is limited to the CDR3, 51 bases, with the frame set at the first base. Relative to germline, V is missing 6 bases and J is missing 7 bases, with 15 bases of the junction outside any gene match.